Shown below are 8 T cell receptor beta chains from a single sample sequenced in a study of cytomegalovirus exposure and HLA in healthy donors. It was with 60 Vbeta and 13 Jbeta primers that the PCR ran. The table came from immunoSEQ multiplex PCR; TCRdb's copy has only in-frame clones and leaves some out. The sample includes around 210,000 clones. The sequencing sample was made of PBMCs. These TCRs come from a girl aged 2-10 years in good health and CMV-seropositive.

The chain couples TRBV19 to TRBJ1-1, with 11 bases matching TRBD1. This CDR3 is 15 amino acids long. The germline V gene has CDR1 LNHDA and CDR2 SQIVND (reference sequence). The V segment lost 8 bases and the J segment 0 bases; nucleotides outside the gene matches: 5. The CDR3 is CASGGQGALNTEAFF. The CDR3 DNA reads as TGTGCCAGTGGTGGACAGGGGGCTTTGAACACTGAAGCTTTCTTT.

The chain is built from TRBV18 and TRBJ2-5; 7 bases map to TRBD2. The J call may be mistaken, given a closer DNA end match to TRBJ2-7. Germline V gives CDR1 KGHSH, CDR2 LQKENI. The length of the CDR3 is 16 residues. CDR3 nucleotide sequence: TGTGCCAGCTCACCAAACTTGCGGGAGCCAACCTACGAGCAGTACTTC. It encodes CASSPNLREPTYEQYF.

The chain joins TRBV9 to TRBJ1-2; TRBD1 matches at 9 bases. Germline loops: CDR1 SGDLS, CDR2 YYNGEE. The CDR3 totals 18 residues. Trimming cost V 4 bases and J 5 bases; bases outside gene matches: 18. For the CDR3, the DNA is TGTGCCAGCAGCTTACCGCCCAGTGGGACAGGGCCCAAATATGGCTACACCTTC. Amino acids: CASSLPPSGTGPKYGYTF.

The chain employs TRBV27 and TRBJ1-4; weak D call: TRBD1 (5 bases). Looked up from germline, CDR1 is MNHEY and CDR2 is SMNVEV (reference sequence). The CDR3 is 17 residues long. The germline V and J ends were trimmed by 6 bases and 2 bases, with 19 bases remaining between them. The DNA of the CDR3 is TGTGCCAGCAGCTATAAGGGGAGGTTAGGGACTAATGAAAAACTGTTTTTT. This codes for CASSYKGRLGTNEKLFF.

The chain employs TRBV5-3 and TRBJ2-3; maybe TRBD1 (7 bases). TRBV5-3 is recorded as an ORF, its role being uncertain. V gave up 2 bases and J gave up 8 bases, with 39 bases separating them. The CDR3 extends over 22 amino acids. DNA of the CDR3: TGTGCCAGAAGCTTAAACATTAGCCAAAGTTCTTCGGACAGGAGTAAGGGACTTACGCAGTATTTT. Its protein is CARSLNISQSSSDRSKGLTQYF.

The chain combines TRBV10-3 with TRBJ2-5; 7 positions match TRBD1. The closer fit of TRBJ2-7 to the DNA end suggests the J call may be wrong. The CDR3 loop spans 13 amino acids. The germline CDR1 and CDR2 sequences are ENHRY and SYGVKD. CDR3 nucleotides: TGTGCCATCATGACAGGGAAAGGTTACGAGCAGTACTTC. Encoded protein: CAIMTGKGYEQYF.

CDR3 coding DNA: TGTGCCAGCAGTTATAGGGGGGGAGATAGCAATCAGCCCCAGCATTTT. This codes for CASSYRGGDSNQPQHF. This chain uses TRBV6-5 with TRBJ1-5, with a weak D call TRBD1 (6 bases). Trimming pared 3 bases from V and 0 bases from J, leaving 12 bases between. CDR3 size: 16 residues. The germline CDR1 and CDR2 sequences are MNHEY and SVGAGI.

J is TRBJ2-2 and V is TRBV7-6; no clear D gene. V gave up 6 bases and J gave up 4 bases, with 15 bases separating them. CDR3 length: 15 residues. CDR1 and CDR2 from the germline V gene are SGHVS and FNYEAQ. DNA for the CDR3: TGTGCCAGCAGGGCTGACGCTCCTAGCACCGGGGAGCTGTTTTTT. Translating gives CASRADAPSTGELFF.